This T cell receptor (beta chain) is drawn from a study of blood T cell repertoires in COVID-19. Study overall: The cDNA or gDNA used as material had been derived from T cells, B-cell-depleted T cells, or PBMCs.

This clone appeared a few times. Some clones are missing from TCRdb's copy, which holds only in-frame ones; the method was immunoSEQ multiplex PCR. The data contain roughly 120,000 clones, approximately 80% of them singletons. The V gene end was trimmed by 7 bases and the J gene end by 2 bases; junction bases not matched to a gene: 10. The CDR3 sequence is 15 residues long. Germline assignment: CDR1 SGHRS and CDR2 YFSETQ. This TCR derives from a man aged 50 to 60 with acute or convalescent COVID-19. Source material: peripheral blood. V is TRBV5-1 and J is TRBJ2-5, with 8 bases lining up with TRBD2. In nucleotides, the CDR3 is TGCGCCAGCCGGGCCTCGGGGACTAGGCAAGAGACCCAGTACTTC. This gives the protein CASRASGTRQETQYF. Variable domain in full (rest from reference TRBV5-1 and TRBJ2-5): KAGVTQTPRYLIKTRGQQVTLSCSPISGHRSVSWYQQTPGQGLQFLFEYFSETQRNKGNFPGRFSGRQFSNSRSEMNVSTLELGDSALYLCASRASGTRQETQYFGPGTRLLVL.